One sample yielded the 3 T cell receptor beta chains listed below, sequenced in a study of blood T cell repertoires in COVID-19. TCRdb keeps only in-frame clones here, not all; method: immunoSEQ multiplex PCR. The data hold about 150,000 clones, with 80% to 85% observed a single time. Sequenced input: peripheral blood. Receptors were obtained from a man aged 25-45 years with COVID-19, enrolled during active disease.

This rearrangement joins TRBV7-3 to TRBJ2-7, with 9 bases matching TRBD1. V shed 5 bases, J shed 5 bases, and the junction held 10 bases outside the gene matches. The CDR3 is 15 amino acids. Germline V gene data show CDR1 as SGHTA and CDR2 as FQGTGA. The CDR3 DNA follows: TGTGCCAGCAGCCCCCAGCGGACAGGGGAACACGAGCAGTACTTC. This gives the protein CASSPQRTGEHEQYF.

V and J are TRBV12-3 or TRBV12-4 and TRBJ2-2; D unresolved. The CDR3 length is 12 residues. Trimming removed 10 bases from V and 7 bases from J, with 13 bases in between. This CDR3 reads CAILGEHGELFF. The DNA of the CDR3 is TGTGCCATCCTTGGAGAGCACGGGGAGCTGTTTTTT.

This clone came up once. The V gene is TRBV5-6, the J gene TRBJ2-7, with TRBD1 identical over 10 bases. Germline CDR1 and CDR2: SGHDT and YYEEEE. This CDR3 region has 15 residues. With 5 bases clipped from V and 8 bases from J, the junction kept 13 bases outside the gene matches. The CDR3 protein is CASRSTGTGDTQQYF. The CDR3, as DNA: TGTGCCAGCAGATCTACCGGGACAGGGGACACCCAGCAGTACTTC.